Reported below is one TCR beta chain. In the study's own analysis: Estimates of nucleated cell counts were drawn from the amplification of reference gene primers. Only in-frame clones appear in the TCRdb table, and some are missing; sequencing was by immunoSEQ multiplex PCR. V, J and clone size derive from that table, while D and trimming were established from the DNA sequence. The sample includes 200,000 to 250,000 clones, more than 75% seen only once; the top ten take about 3%. This CDR3 region has 13 residues. J gave up 5 bases and V 2 bases, and 2 bases lay outside the gene matches. This sample is part of a study of blood T cell repertoires in COVID-19.

The sequence derives from a woman aged 25 to 39 who had recovered from COVID-19. This chain uses TRBV12-3 or TRBV12-4 with TRBJ2-5; 7 bases are shared with TRBD1. The source material was peripheral blood. In nucleotides, the CDR3 is TGTGCCAGCAGTTTATACAGGGGTGAGACCCAGTACTTC. Translating it yields CASSLYRGETQYF.